The rows below give T cell receptor beta chains drawn from one sample of a study of blood T cells in healthy people across ages. MiXCR was run by TCRdb on the 5' RACE reads, yielding one entry per CDR3 protein. Seen here are under 2,000,000 distinct CDR3 sequences, 49% observed once, and the top ten hold roughly 2.1%. Sequencing was performed on blood. Every receptor here comes from a woman aged 40 to 50 in good health. Each CDR3 is given with its conserved first and last residue. Fields, in order: V gene, clone size, J gene, CDR3 protein. Size tells how often a clone was seen (once, few, many) or the class of an expanded clone, and some rows leave it out.

>TRBV2|NA|TRBJ2-6
CASRGQGSTLSGANVLTF
>TRBV6-2/TRBV6-3|NA|TRBJ2-7
CASSLTTASEQYF
>TRBV7-2|NA|TRBJ2-5
CDGSFSGATIQETQYF
>TRBV20-1|few|TRBJ2-6
CSARDRGWESGANVLTF
>TRBV5-6|few|TRBJ1-5
CASSLGHGNQPQHF
>TRBV5-1|NA|TRBJ2-1
CASSQADGGKQFF
>TRBV5-1|few|TRBJ2-5
CASSPPERQETQYF
>TRBV9|NA|TRBJ2-6
CASSQRGDTLSGANVLTF
>TRBV25-1|NA|TRBJ2-7
CASSEGGRTYEQYF
>TRBV20-1|few|TRBJ2-7
CSAKPGQGNPYEQYF
>TRBV14|few|TRBJ2-7
CASSQGSYLAGEQYF
>TRBV6-2/TRBV6-3|once|TRBJ2-3
CASSSFGLAGSTDTQYF
>TRBV3-1|NA|TRBJ1-2
CATSLTGSFNYGYTF